The 13 T cell receptor beta chains presented below share a single source sample, sequenced in a study of blood T cell repertoires in COVID-19. The repertoire was sequenced with immunoSEQ multiplex PCR; TCRdb's copy has only in-frame clones and lacks some. The data show a few hundred thousand clones, 87% seen once. What was sequenced was PBMCs or T cells enriched from blood (not recorded which). The receptors here all came from a woman aged 30 to 39 who had recovered from COVID-19.

The chain recombines TRBV5-1 with TRBJ1-5, with a weak D call TRBD1 (6 bases). CDR1 and CDR2 (germline): SGHRS, YFSETQ. The CDR3 loop spans 18 amino acids. V dropped 3 bases and J dropped 4 bases, with 23 bases sitting between them. CDR3: CASSSTYSTGQQNQPQHF. The CDR3 bases are TGCGCCAGCAGCTCCACCTATTCAACGGGACAACAAAATCAGCCCCAGCATTTT.

This clone has just one count. The J gene is TRBJ2-1, the V gene TRBV10-3; the match to TRBD2 covers 11 bases. V shed 0 bases, J shed 4 bases, and the junction held 5 bases outside the gene matches. Germline CDR1 is ENHRY and CDR2 is SYGVKD. The CDR3 has 17 amino acids. CDR3 sequence reads: CAISESGASGRYNEQFF. Written as DNA, the CDR3 is TGTGCCATCAGTGAGTCAGGGGCTAGCGGGAGGTACAATGAGCAGTTCTTC.

The J gene is TRBJ1-5, the V gene TRBV19; D possibly corresponds to TRBD1 (6 bases). CDR1 and CDR2 (germline): LNHDA, SQIVND (reference sequence). This CDR3 is built from 13 residues. The CDR3, as DNA: TGTGCTTCGGGGGGCTATAGCAATCAGCCCCAGCATTTT. Translated: CASGGYSNQPQHF.

The chain joins TRBV9 to TRBJ2-7; weak D call: TRBD2 (6 bases). The germline V gene has CDR1 SGDLS and CDR2 YYNGEE. The CDR3 length is 15 residues. V was cut by 0 bases and J by 0 bases, with 10 bases left in between. CDR3 loop: CASSVGGTYSYEQYF. The CDR3 DNA is TGTGCCAGCAGCGTAGGCGGGACTTACTCCTACGAGCAGTACTTC.

The rearrangement joins TRBV18 to TRBJ2-7; D may be TRBD1 (6 bases). The CDR3 has 12 amino acids. The V and J ends lost 6 bases and 6 bases respectively, with 12 bases between them. Germline V gives CDR1 KGHSH, CDR2 LQKENI. CDR3 loop: CASSQDSSEQYF. The CDR3 DNA reads TGTGCCAGCTCCCAGGACAGCAGCGAGCAGTACTTC.

The chain joins TRBV3-1 (or the pseudogene TRBV3-2) to TRBJ2-7; maybe TRBD2 (6 bases). Germline-derived CDR1 and CDR2 are LGHDT and YNNKEL (reference sequence). The CDR3 sequence is 15 residues long. The germline V and J ends were trimmed by 4 bases and 3 bases, with 16 bases remaining between them. The CDR3 nucleotides read TGTGCCAGCAGCCCAAACGATAGCGGAAACTACGAGCAGTACTTC. Translated, it gives CASSPNDSGNYEQYF.

This chain links TRBV27 with TRBJ2-7, with 10 bases identical to TRBD1. J gave up 4 bases and V 6 bases, and 9 bases lay outside the gene matches. Germline V CDR1 and CDR2: MNHEY, SMNVEV (reference sequence). CDR3 length: 15 residues. As DNA, the CDR3 is TGTGCCAGCAGCAACTACGGGGGACAGGGGTACGAGCAGTACTTC. Protein: CASSNYGGQGYEQYF.

The V and J genes are TRBV5-1 and TRBJ1-1; the D gene is possibly TRBD1 (5 bases). Trimming pared 5 bases from V and 3 bases from J, leaving 14 bases between. The CDR3 runs to 14 residues. CDR1 is SGHRS, CDR2 YFSETQ, per germline. The CDR3 sequence is CASRTASGDTEAFF. As DNA, the CDR3 is TGCGCCAGCAGAACCGCCTCGGGGGACACTGAAGCTTTCTTT. The complete variable domain, with remaining parts taken from reference TRBV5-1 and TRBJ1-1, reads KAGVTQTPRYLIKTRGQQVTLSCSPISGHRSVSWYQQTPGQGLQFLFEYFSETQRNKGNFPGRFSGRQFSNSRSEMNVSTLELGDSALYLCASRTASGDTEAFFGQGTRLTVV.

The table lists this clone with a few counts. The chain links TRBV28 to TRBJ1-1; the D gene is possibly TRBD1 (5 bases). Germline loops: CDR1 MDHEN, CDR2 SYDVKM. Trimming pared 10 bases from V and 4 bases from J, leaving 16 bases between. CDR3 length: 13 amino acids. The CDR3 here is CATLVNGGTEAFF. CDR3 in DNA: TGTGCCACCCTAGTGAACGGGGGCACTGAAGCTTTCTTT.

This clone was found once. The chain has TRBV7-9 and TRBJ2-2; 8 bases are shared with TRBD1. Germline-derived CDR1 and CDR2 are SEHNR and FQNEAQ (reference sequence). V was clipped by 5 bases and J by 6 bases; unmatched bases: 8. CDR3 length: 15 residues. Here the CDR3 reads CASSRHPDRAGELFF. DNA for the CDR3: TGTGCCAGCAGCCGACACCCGGACAGGGCCGGGGAGCTGTTTTTT.

The chain couples TRBV9 to TRBJ2-5, with 7 bases lining up with TRBD2. V lost 4 bases, J lost 5 bases, and 11 bases stayed unmatched. From germline, CDR1 is SGDLS and CDR2 YYNGEE. The CDR3 totals 15 residues. The CDR3 protein is CASSFSGWGGETQYF. CDR3 sequence (DNA): TGTGCCAGCAGCTTCTCGGGCTGGGGGGGGGAGACCCAGTACTTC.

The rearrangement uses TRBV4-2 and TRBJ2-1; 9 positions match TRBD1. The CDR3 loop spans 16 amino acids. Germline V gives CDR1 LGHNA, CDR2 YNFKEQ. Germline trimming cut 0 bases from V and 8 bases from J; bases unmatched to any gene: 8. The CDR3 DNA is TGTGCCAGCAGCCAAGAGTTGGGACAGGGTAGTGATGAGCAGTTCTTC. Its protein is CASSQELGQGSDEQFF.

The DNA for the CDR3 is TGCGCCAGCAGCTTGGTAGCGCGGGCGGGAGGCTACGAGCAGTACTTC. Protein product: CASSLVARAGGYEQYF. The chain is built from TRBV5-1 and TRBJ2-7; 8 nucleotides line up with TRBD2. J was trimmed by 3 bases and V by 0 bases; bases with no gene match: 8. The germline gives CDR1 SGHRS, CDR2 YFSETQ. The CDR3 consists of 16 residues.